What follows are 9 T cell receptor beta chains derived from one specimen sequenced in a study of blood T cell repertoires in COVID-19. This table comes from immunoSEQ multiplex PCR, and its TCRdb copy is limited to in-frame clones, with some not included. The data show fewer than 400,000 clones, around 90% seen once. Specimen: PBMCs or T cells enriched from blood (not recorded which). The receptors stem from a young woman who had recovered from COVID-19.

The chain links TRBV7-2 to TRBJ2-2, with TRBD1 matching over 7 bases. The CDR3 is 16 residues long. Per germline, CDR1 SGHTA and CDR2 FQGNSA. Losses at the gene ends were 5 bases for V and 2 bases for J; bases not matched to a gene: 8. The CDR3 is CASSLPRTGNTGELFF. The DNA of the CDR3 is TGTGCCAGCAGCCTCCCCAGGACAGGAAACACCGGGGAGCTGTTTTTT.

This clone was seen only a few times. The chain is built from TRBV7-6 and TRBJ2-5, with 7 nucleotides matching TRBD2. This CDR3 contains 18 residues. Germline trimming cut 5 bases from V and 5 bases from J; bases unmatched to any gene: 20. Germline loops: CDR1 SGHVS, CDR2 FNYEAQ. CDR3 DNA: TGTGCCAGCAGCCGTCGCCCGGCGGGCGGGGGAGCCCACGAGACCCAGTACTTC. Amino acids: CASSRRPAGGGAHETQYF.

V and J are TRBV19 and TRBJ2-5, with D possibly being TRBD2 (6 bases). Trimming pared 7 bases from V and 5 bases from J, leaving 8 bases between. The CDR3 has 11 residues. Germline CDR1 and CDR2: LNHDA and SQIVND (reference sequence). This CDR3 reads CASKSGETQYF. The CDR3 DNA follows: TGTGCCAGTAAAAGCGGGGAGACCCAGTACTTC.

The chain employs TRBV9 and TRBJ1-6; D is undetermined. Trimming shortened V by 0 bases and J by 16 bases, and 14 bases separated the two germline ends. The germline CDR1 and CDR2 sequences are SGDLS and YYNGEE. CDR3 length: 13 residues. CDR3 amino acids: CASSVDGVGRLHF. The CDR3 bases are TGTGCCAGCAGCGTAGACGGGGTCGGCAGGCTCCACTTT.

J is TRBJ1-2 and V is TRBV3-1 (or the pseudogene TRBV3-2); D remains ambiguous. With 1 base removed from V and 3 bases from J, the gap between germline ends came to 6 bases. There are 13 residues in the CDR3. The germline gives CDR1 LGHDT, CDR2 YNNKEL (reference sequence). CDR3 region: CASSQGVDYGYTF. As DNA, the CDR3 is TGTGCCAGCAGCCAAGGCGTGGACTATGGCTACACCTTC.

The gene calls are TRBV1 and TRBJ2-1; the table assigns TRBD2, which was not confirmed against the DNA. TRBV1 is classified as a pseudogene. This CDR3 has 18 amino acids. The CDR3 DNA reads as TGCACCAGCAGCCAAGGAAGGGACTACCGGCCAGCCCCCAATGAGCAGTTCTTC. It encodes CTSSQGRDYRPAPNEQFF.

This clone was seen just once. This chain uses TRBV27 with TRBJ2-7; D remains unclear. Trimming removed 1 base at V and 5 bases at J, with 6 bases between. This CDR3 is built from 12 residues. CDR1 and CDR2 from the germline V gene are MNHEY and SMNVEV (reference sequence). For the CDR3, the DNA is TGTGCCAGCAGTTTATACCGAGACGAGCAGTACTTC. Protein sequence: CASSLYRDEQYF.

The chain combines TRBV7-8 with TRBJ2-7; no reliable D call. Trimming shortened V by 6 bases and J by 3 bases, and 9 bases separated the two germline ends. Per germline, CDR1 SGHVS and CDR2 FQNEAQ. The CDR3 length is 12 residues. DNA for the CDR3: TGTGCCAGCAGGGGCCTCAGCTACGAGCAGTACTTC. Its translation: CASRGLSYEQYF.

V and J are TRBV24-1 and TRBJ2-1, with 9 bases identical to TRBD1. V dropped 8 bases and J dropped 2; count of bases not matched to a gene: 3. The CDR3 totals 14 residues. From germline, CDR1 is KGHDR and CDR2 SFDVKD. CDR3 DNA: TGTGCCACCACCGGGACAGGGACCTACAATGAGCAGTTCTTC. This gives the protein CATTGTGTYNEQFF.